The rows below give T cell receptor beta chains drawn from one sample of a study of blood T cell repertoires in COVID-19. The protocol was immunoSEQ multiplex PCR, while the TCRdb copy is restricted to in-frame clones and leaves out a portion. The sample lists roughly 240,000 clones; approximately 85% were seen once. The specimen sequenced was PBMCs or T cells enriched from blood (not recorded which). These receptors all stem from a woman in her 50s with acute COVID-19. CDR3s include the opening cysteine and the closing phenylalanine or tryptophan. The order of the fields is CDR3 protein, CDR3 DNA, J gene, V gene, CDR3 length, clone size, D gene. A D gene is named only where the DNA matches it firmly. Expanded clones are given a class, and other clones once, few, many or no size at all.

CASSPGQGRDEAPSDF,TGTGCCAGCAGCCCGGGACAGGGGAGGGATGAGGCCCCTTCCGATTTT,TRBJ1-5,TRBV11-2,16,-,TRBD1
CASSYSVAGGTEAFF,TGTGCCAGCAGTTACTCCGTGGCAGGGGGCACTGAAGCTTTCTTT,TRBJ1-1,TRBV6-5,15,-,TRBD1
CAWTEGPSRGTQYF,TGTGCCTGGACTGAGGGCCCCAGCCGAGGGACCCAGTACTTC,TRBJ2-5,TRBV30,14,-,-
CASSRGLAGEQYF,TGTGCCAGCAGCAGGGGACTAGCTGGCGAGCAGTACTTC,TRBJ2-7,TRBV7-2,13,few,TRBD2
CASSVDRYGYTF,TGTGCCAGCAGTGTAGACAGATATGGCTACACCTTC,TRBJ1-2,TRBV25-1,12,-,-
CASSLGNSGFGNTIYF,TGTGCCAGCAGCTTGGGGAACTCGGGGTTCGGAAACACCATATATTTT,TRBJ1-3,TRBV13,16,-,-
CASRVTVRGEKLFF,TGTGCCAGTAGGGTGACAGTGAGAGGTGAAAAACTGTTTTTT,TRBJ1-4,TRBV19,14,-,-
CSVVRGVDEQYF,TGCAGCGTTGTTCGGGGGGTCGACGAGCAGTACTTC,TRBJ2-7,TRBV29-1,12,-,TRBD2
CASSYYRDATSSGNTIYF,TGTGCCAGCAGCTATTACAGGGACGCTACCAGCTCTGGAAACACCATATATTTT,TRBJ1-3,TRBV7-6,18,-,-
CASNYRVGNQPQHF,TGTGCCAGTAACTACAGGGTGGGCAATCAGCCCCAGCATTTT,TRBJ1-5,TRBV19,14,-,-
CASSLLSGTGGSEQYF,TGTGCCAGCAGTTTACTCTCCGGGACAGGGGGTTCCGAGCAGTACTTC,TRBJ2-7,TRBV27,16,-,TRBD1
CASSSGQGETRNTEAFF,TGTGCCAGCTCATCGGGACAGGGTGAGACCAGGAACACTGAAGCTTTCTTT,TRBJ1-1,TRBV18,17,-,TRBD1
CASSQVGASGTNTGELFF,TGTGCCAGCAGCCAAGTCGGGGCTAGCGGGACGAACACCGGGGAGCTGTTTTTT,TRBJ2-2,TRBV3-1/TRBV3-2,18,-,TRBD2
CASQGQGSNSPLHF,TGTGCCAGCCAGGGACAGGGTAGTAATTCACCCCTCCACTTT,TRBJ1-6,TRBV19,14,few,TRBD1
CASSLYRTGANEQFF,TGTGCCAGCAGCTTGTATCGGACAGGGGCCAATGAGCAGTTCTTC,TRBJ2-1,TRBV5-8,15,once,TRBD1
CASSPLADTSSYNEQFF,TGTGCCAGCTCACCCCTGGCAGACACAAGCTCCTACAATGAGCAGTTCTTC,TRBJ2-1,TRBV18,17,-,-
CASSSRDSSPLHF,TGTGCCAGCAGTTCCCGGGACAGTTCACCCCTCCACTTT,TRBJ1-6,TRBV12-3/TRBV12-4,13,-,TRBD1
CSSRGSNGYTF,TGCAGTAGCAGGGGTAGTAATGGCTACACCTTC,TRBJ1-2,TRBV20-1,11,-,-
CASIVIREYEQYF,TGTGCCAGCATAGTCATCAGGGAATACGAGCAGTACTTC,TRBJ2-7,TRBV9,13,-,-
CASSSGTYNEKLFF,TGTGCCAGCAGCAGCGGGACTTATAATGAAAAACTGTTTTTT,TRBJ1-4,TRBV9,14,-,-
CASSQDRQGVFNSPLHF,TGCGCCAGCAGCCAAGATAGACAGGGGGTGTTTAATTCACCCCTCCACTTT,TRBJ1-6,TRBV4-3,17,-,TRBD1
CASSAAGAATEAFF,TGTGCCAGCAGTGCTGCAGGGGCGGCCACTGAAGCTTTCTTT,TRBJ1-1,TRBV25-1,14,-,-
CASRVARDRGVGYTF,TGTGCCAGCAGAGTGGCCCGCGACAGGGGGGTTGGCTACACCTTC,TRBJ1-2,TRBV11-2,15,-,TRBD1
CASSPGPGTGARYGYTF,TGTGCCAGCAGTCCGGGGCCCGGGACAGGGGCGAGGTATGGCTACACCTTC,TRBJ1-2,TRBV27,17,-,TRBD1
CASSIIGRTNYGYTF,TGTGCCAGTAGTATAATTGGGCGAACTAACTATGGCTACACCTTC,TRBJ1-2,TRBV19,15,few,-
CASSLFFSGQAYVNTEAFF,TGTGCCAGCAGCTTATTTTTCTCCGGACAGGCGTACGTTAACACTGAAGCTTTCTTT,TRBJ1-1,TRBV7-2,19,-,TRBD1
CASSQGPKDEQYF,TGTGCCAGCAGCCAAGGGCCAAAAGACGAGCAGTACTTC,TRBJ2-7,TRBV4-2,13,many,-
CASSLYSGLGNEQFF,TGTGCCAGCAGCTTATATTCTGGTCTAGGCAATGAGCAGTTCTTC,TRBJ2-1,TRBV7-2,15,-,-
CASSPWTRGGPETEAFF,TGCGCCAGCAGCCCCTGGACGAGGGGAGGGCCTGAGACTGAAGCTTTCTTT,TRBJ1-1,TRBV4-1,17,-,-
CASKAGARTDTQYF,TGTGCCAGCAAAGCGGGGGCGCGTACAGATACGCAGTATTTT,TRBJ2-3,TRBV6-5,14,-,TRBD2
CSAGGGNTQYF,TGCAGCGCCGGGGGGGGAAATACGCAGTATTTT,TRBJ2-3,TRBV29-1,11,-,TRBD2
CSVREGDQPQHF,TGCAGCGTTAGGGAGGGGGATCAGCCCCAGCATTTT,TRBJ1-5,TRBV29-1,12,-,-
CASSAQGQGNEKLFF,TGTGCCAGCAGTGCTCAGGGACAGGGCAATGAAAAACTGTTTTTT,TRBJ1-4,TRBV2,15,once,TRBD1
CALLMSGNTIYF,TGTGCCCTCCTAATGTCTGGAAACACCATATATTTT,TRBJ1-3,TRBV7-9,12,-,-
CASSPRSGQNTEAFF,TGTGCCAGCAGCCCACGTTCGGGACAGAACACTGAAGCTTTCTTT,TRBJ1-1,TRBV3-1/TRBV3-2,15,-,-
CASSQDLRGSAFF,TGCGCCAGCAGCCAAGATCTGCGGGGCAGTGCTTTCTTT,TRBJ1-1,TRBV4-3,13,-,-
CASAGLASFNEQFF,TGTGCCAGCGCCGGACTAGCTTCTTTCAATGAGCAGTTCTTC,TRBJ2-1,TRBV7-2,14,-,TRBD2
CASSQVLKGGGETQYF,TGCGCCAGCAGCCAAGTTCTGAAGGGAGGTGGGGAGACCCAGTACTTC,TRBJ2-5,TRBV4-3,16,once,-
CATSFDRTVSGNTIYF,TGTGCCACCAGCTTCGACAGGACCGTCTCTGGAAACACCATATATTTT,TRBJ1-3,TRBV15,16,-,-
CASSGSRNTGELFF,TGTGCCAGCAGTGGTTCCAGGAACACCGGGGAGCTGTTTTTT,TRBJ2-2,TRBV2,14,once,-
CASSSRTAYNSPLHF,TGTGCCAGCAGTTCCCGGACAGCCTATAATTCACCCCTCCACTTT,TRBJ1-6,TRBV27,15,-,-
CASRPPGQGIYGYTF,TGTGCCAGCAGACCACCGGGACAGGGGATCTATGGCTACACCTTC,TRBJ1-2,TRBV11-2,15,-,TRBD1
CASSYRDEQFF,TGTGCCAGCAGCTACAGGGATGAGCAGTTCTTC,TRBJ2-1,TRBV13,11,few,-
CSARGQPEAFF,TGCAGTGCTAGGGGACAGCCTGAAGCTTTCTTT,TRBJ1-1,TRBV20-1,11,-,TRBD1
CSVGQGKEKLFF,TGCAGCGTCGGACAGGGAAAGGAAAAACTGTTTTTT,TRBJ1-4,TRBV29-1,12,-,TRBD1
CASSDNSRSPILAQHF,TGCGCCAGCAGTGATAACAGCAGATCCCCAATATTAGCCCAGCATTTT,TRBJ1-5,TRBV10-2,16,-,-
CAWSAITSEQFF,TGTGCCTGGAGTGCTATCACTAGTGAGCAGTTCTTC,TRBJ2-1,TRBV30,12,-,-
CASSEGSGFIYGYTF,TGTGCCAGCAGTGAAGGGTCAGGGTTCATCTATGGCTACACCTTC,TRBJ1-2,TRBV6-1,15,-,-
CAWSPRGGGAYEQFF,TGTGCCTGGAGTCCCCGTGGCGGGGGGGCCTATGAGCAGTTCTTC,TRBJ2-1,TRBV30,15,-,TRBD2
CASSGQGNYGYTF,TGTGCCAGCAGCGGACAGGGGAACTATGGCTACACCTTC,TRBJ1-2,TRBV12-3/TRBV12-4,13,-,TRBD1
CASSTQGARLGYTF,TGTGCCAGTAGTACCCAGGGGGCAAGATTGGGCTACACCTTC,TRBJ1-2,TRBV19,14,-,TRBD1
CASSLWRAQPQHF,TGTGCCAGCAGCTTATGGAGGGCCCAGCCCCAGCATTTT,TRBJ1-5,TRBV7-2,13,-,-
CASSQDRDRGYGYTF,TGCGCCAGCAGCCAAGACCGGGACAGGGGCTATGGCTACACCTTC,TRBJ1-2,TRBV4-1,15,-,TRBD1
CASSLAGGEKLFF,TGTGCCAGCAGCTTGGCAGGGGGGGAAAAACTGTTTTTT,TRBJ1-4,TRBV6-5,13,-,TRBD1
CAWRALGRGNYGYTF,TGTGCCTGGAGGGCATTGGGCAGGGGTAACTATGGCTACACCTTC,TRBJ1-2,TRBV30,15,-,-
CASRIPGSWTEAFF,TGTGCCAGTAGAATCCCAGGGTCCTGGACTGAAGCTTTCTTT,TRBJ1-1,TRBV19,14,-,-
CASSRDSGRAFF,TGTGCCAGCAGTCGGGACTCCGGGCGAGCTTTCTTT,TRBJ1-1,TRBV11-3,12,-,-
CASSQTGSLYEQYF,TGTGCCAGCAGCCAGACCGGGAGCCTCTACGAGCAGTACTTC,TRBJ2-7,TRBV7-6,14,-,-
CASSRTSGLSYGYTF,TGTGCCAGCAGTCGAACTTCAGGGCTATCCTATGGCTACACCTTC,TRBJ1-2,TRBV7-9,15,-,-